Listed below are T cell receptor beta chains from one sample, sequenced in a study of shared clonotypes between healthy human individuals. TCRdb's table, derived via immunoSEQ multiplex PCR, lists solely in-frame clones and lacks some. The sample lists about 2.5 million clones; under 95% were seen once. Sequencing input: naive CD4+ T cells from PBMCs. The receptor source for this set is a man aged 18 to 29 in good health. Some clones in this sample may be carry-over from other donors' samples. The CDR3 runs from the conserved cysteine through the conserved F or W. Each record gives: clone size, J gene, V gene, D gene, CDR3 protein, CDR3 DNA. The D gene is left open where the match is weak. Clone size is stated in some rows and not others, as once, few, many or a class when expanded.

- TRBJ2-5 TRBV11-2 TRBD1 CASSGYRGRLETQYF TGTGCCAGCAGCGGATACAGGGGGCGCTTAGAGACCCAGTACTTC
- TRBJ1-2 TRBV7-9 - CASSLAMPNAGGYTF TGTGCCAGCAGCTTAGCGATGCCCAACGCCGGTGGCTACACCTTC
- TRBJ1-5 TRBV19 TRBD1 CASSIAGTGGVFPRDQPQHF TGTGCCAGTAGTATCGCCGGGACAGGGGGCGTTTTCCCAAGAGATCAGCCCCAGCATTTT
- TRBJ2-2 TRBV19 TRBD1 CASSSDRGHTGELFF TGTGCCAGTAGTAGCGACAGGGGGCACACCGGGGAGCTGTTTTTT
- TRBJ1-1 TRBV18 TRBD1 CASSPPGQKHTEAFF TGTGCCAGCTCACCTCCGGGACAGAAGCACACTGAAGCTTTCTTT
- TRBJ2-1 TRBV11-2 TRBD2 CASSRGSANEQFF TGTGCCAGCAGCCGCGGGAGCGCCAATGAGCAGTTCTTC
- TRBJ2-5 TRBV6-1 - CASSEALRGSIGTQYF TGTGCCAGCAGTGAAGCGCTAAGGGGGAGTATTGGGACCCAGTACTTC
few TRBJ1-1 TRBV7-9 - CASSLERLNTEAFF TGTGCCAGCAGCCTGGAACGGCTGAACACTGAAGCTTTCTTT
once TRBJ2-2 TRBV6-6 TRBD2 CASSYPTSGRAGELFF TGTGCCAGCAGTTACCCCACTAGCGGGAGGGCCGGGGAGCTGTTTTTT
- TRBJ1-3 TRBV5-1 - CASSRGQPSGNTIYF TGCGCCAGCAGCCGGGGGCAGCCCTCTGGAAACACCATATATTTT
once TRBJ2-7 TRBV7-2 - CASSLARGEQYF TGTGCCAGCAGCTTAGCTAGAGGGGAGCAGTACTTC
- TRBJ2-7 TRBV28 - CASSLRGTPSYEQYF TGTGCCAGCAGTTTAAGAGGGACACCTTCCTACGAGCAGTACTTC
- TRBJ2-2 TRBV27 - CASSFRRLNTGELFF TGTGCCAGCAGTTTCCGTAGATTGAACACCGGGGAGCTGTTTTTT
- TRBJ2-4 TRBV7-2 TRBD1 CASSLRTGLAKNIQYF TGTGCCAGCAGCTTGAGGACAGGGTTAGCCAAAAACATTCAGTACTTC
- TRBJ2-5 TRBV30 - CAWSVSGRGRDQETQYF TGTGCCTGGAGTGTAAGTGGACGAGGGAGAGACCAAGAGACCCAGTACTTC
- TRBJ1-3 TRBV7-2 - CASSEWANSGNTIYF TGTGCCAGCAGCGAGTGGGCGAACTCTGGAAACACCATATATTTT
- TRBJ2-7 TRBV6-5 - CASSYSPGAKEQYF TGTGCCAGCAGTTACTCTCCGGGGGCGAAAGAGCAGTACTTC
- TRBJ2-7 TRBV6-1 - CASGRTDSYEQYF TGTGCCAGCGGACGAACGGATTCCTACGAGCAGTACTTC
- TRBJ2-1 TRBV11-3 - CASSSTGTTYNEQFF TGTGCCAGCAGCTCCACCGGGACCACCTACAATGAGCAGTTCTTC
- TRBJ2-5 TRBV9 TRBD2 CASSVGGGETQYF TGTGCCAGCAGCGTAGGCGGGGGAGAGACCCAGTACTTC
- TRBJ1-2 TRBV28 TRBD1 CASEPYTGAGGYTF TGTGCCAGCGAACCTTACACAGGGGCGGGTGGCTACACCTTC
- TRBJ2-7 TRBV11-2 - CASSPVGPSYEQYF TGTGCCAGCAGCCCCGTCGGGCCCTCCTACGAGCAGTACTTC
- TRBJ2-7 TRBV7-2 - CASSRSDTEYEQYF TGTGCCAGCAGTCGTTCGGACACCGAATACGAGCAGTACTTC
- TRBJ2-7 TRBV20-1 - CVCFWLEQYF TGCGTTTGCTTTTGGCTCGAGCAGTACTTC
- TRBJ1-3 TRBV6-6 - CASRTGSGNTIYF TGTGCCAGCAGAACAGGTTCCGGAAACACCATATATTTT
once TRBJ2-7 TRBV18 - CASSPPAAEQYF TGTGCCAGCTCACCACCCGCCGCCGAGCAGTACTTC
- TRBJ2-3 TRBV4-3 TRBD2 CASRGGSSSQYF TGCGCCAGCAGGGGGGGGAGCTCCTCGCAGTATTTT
- TRBJ2-7 TRBV4-2 - CASSPEGGRTGSLYEQYF TGTGCCAGCAGCCCAGAAGGGGGGCGCACCGGATCCCTCTACGAGCAGTACTTC
- TRBJ1-2 TRBV9 - CASSVATAGRGYTF TGTGCCAGCAGCGTAGCTACGGCAGGCCGTGGCTACACCTTC
- TRBJ2-1 TRBV28 TRBD2 CASTTSGRAYEQFF TGTGCCAGCACCACTAGCGGGAGGGCCTATGAGCAGTTCTTC
- TRBJ2-7 TRBV28 - CASSLSRQNLYEQYF TGTGCCAGCAGTTTATCGCGTCAGAATCTCTACGAGCAGTACTTC
- TRBJ2-2 TRBV7-7 TRBD1 CASSSTDRAGELFF TGTGCCAGCAGCTCCACCGACAGGGCCGGGGAGCTGTTTTTT
- TRBJ2-6 TRBV5-4 TRBD1 CASSLGQGYRSGANVLTF TGTGCCAGCAGCTTGGGACAGGGTTATCGCTCTGGGGCCAACGTCCTGACTTTC
- TRBJ2-1 TRBV7-9 - CASSLATGTKQFF TGTGCCAGCAGCCTGGCGACAGGTACGAAGCAGTTCTTC
- TRBJ2-3 TRBV29-1 TRBD1 CSVEGISGQGALSTDTQYF TGCAGCGTTGAAGGAATCTCTGGACAGGGGGCCTTGAGCACAGATACGCAGTATTTT
few TRBJ2-7 TRBV28 - CASSVTYEQYF TGTGCCAGCAGTGTTACCTACGAGCAGTACTTC
- TRBJ1-2 TRBV5-1 - CASSYRQSNYGYTF TGCGCCAGCAGCTATCGGCAGTCTAACTATGGCTACACCTTC
- TRBJ1-1 TRBV29-1 TRBD1 CSVEATGTANTEAFF TGCAGCGTTGAGGCTACCGGGACAGCGAACACTGAAGCTTTCTTT
once TRBJ2-1 TRBV2 - CASSLRTGQLEQFF TGTGCCAGCAGTCTAAGAACCGGACAGCTTGAGCAGTTCTTC
- TRBJ2-7 TRBV7-2 TRBD2 CASSLDPGTSGHEQYF TGTGCCAGCAGCTTAGATCCTGGGACTAGCGGCCACGAGCAGTACTTC
- TRBJ2-5 TRBV2 - CASSGERAYQETQYF TGTGCCAGCAGTGGGGAGCGGGCCTACCAAGAGACCCAGTACTTC
- TRBJ1-2 TRBV6-5 - CASSYSTQNYTF TGTGCCAGCAGTTACTCGACACAGAACTACACCTTC
once TRBJ2-4 TRBV6-5 - CASSYNRDMPNIQYF TGTGCCAGCAGTTACAACCGGGACATGCCAAACATTCAGTACTTC
- TRBJ2-4 TRBV18 - CASSPDSNIQYF TGTGCCAGCTCCCCCGACTCGAACATTCAGTACTTC
- TRBJ2-1 TRBV5-1 - CASSLGQPLYNEQFF TGCGCCAGCAGCTTAGGACAGCCACTGTACAATGAGCAGTTCTTC
- TRBJ1-2 TRBV11-2 TRBD1 CASSLSIRGTGDYGYTF TGTGCCAGCAGCTTATCTATCCGAGGGACAGGGGACTATGGCTACACCTTC
- TRBJ1-2 TRBV28 - CASSSGSYGYTF TGTGCCAGCAGTTCCGGCAGCTATGGCTACACCTTC
once TRBJ1-5 TRBV10-3 TRBD1 CAISRTGASNQPQHF TGTGCCATCAGTCGGACAGGGGCTAGCAATCAGCCCCAGCATTTT
- TRBJ2-1 TRBV30 - CAWSGSPVPGLSYNEQFF TGTGCCTGGTCGGGAAGCCCTGTACCGGGACTCTCCTACAATGAGCAGTTCTTC
- TRBJ2-2 TRBV10-3 - CAIRRGTTANTGELFF TGTGCCATCAGACGAGGGACAACAGCGAACACCGGGGAGCTGTTTTTT
- TRBJ2-5 TRBV11-2 - CASSLGRETQYF TGTGCCAGCAGCTTAGGTCGAGAGACCCAGTACTTC
- TRBJ2-1 TRBV5-4 - CASSLKGTYNEQFF TGTGCCAGCAGCTTGAAAGGAACCTACAATGAGCAGTTCTTC
- TRBJ2-7 TRBV5-1 TRBD2 CASSLAGGPYEQYF TGCGCCAGCAGCTTAGCGGGAGGTCCCTACGAGCAGTACTTC
- TRBJ2-2 TRBV6-1 TRBD1 CASSGPTGGVTGELFF TGTGCCAGCAGTGGCCCGACAGGGGGAGTAACCGGGGAGCTGTTTTTT